The source of this TCR beta chain is a study of T cell responses to AZD1222 COVID-19 vaccine. Whole-study results and caveats: Compared with day 0, the breadth and depth of the Spike-specific TCR repertoire rose significantly after two doses of AZD1222.

Sequencing used immunoSEQ multiplex PCR; TCRdb keeps in-frame clones, though not all of them. Of around 80,000 clones in the sample, 80% to 90% were seen once. CDR1 is MNHEY, CDR2 SVGAGI, per germline. The CDR3 is 14 residues long. V dropped 7 bases and J dropped 6; count of bases not matched to a gene: 8. On this clone itself: The antigen is undetermined.

The chain links TRBV6-5 to TRBJ1-4; 7 nucleotides agree with TRBD1. The sequencing here drew on peripheral blood, taken 28 days after the second AZD1222 dose. This receptor was obtained from an adult who received the AZD1222 COVID-19 vaccine. The CDR3 bases are TGTGCCAGCACCTTGGACAGGAGTCATGAAAAACTGTTTTTT. It encodes CASTLDRSHEKLFF.